One and the same sample provided the 32 T cell receptor beta chains below, sequenced in a study of control samples from healthy donors and cancer patients. Method: immunoSEQ multiplex PCR; TCRdb's copy keeps in-frame clones and lacks some. The sample records under 100,000 clones, about 88% being singletons. The sample comprised PBMCs. The receptors were gathered from a woman aged 45 to 65 with colorectal cancer.

This chain uses TRBV6-2 or TRBV6-3 with TRBJ1-2; the D is unclear. V was clipped by 0 bases and J by 5 bases, with 16 bases between them. The CDR3 consists of 16 residues. Germline V lookup: CDR1 MNHEY, CDR2 SVGEGT. The CDR3 region has the DNA TGTGCCAGCAGTTACTCGAACCGTGGGTTTGAATATGGCTACACCTTC. Amino acids: CASSYSNRGFEYGYTF.

The chain recombines TRBV30 with TRBJ1-6, with D perhaps TRBD1 (6 bases). Deletions cut 4 bases from V and 7 bases from J, with 17 bases between. The germline V gene encodes CDR1 GTSNPN and CDR2 SVGIG (reference sequence). The CDR3 runs to 15 residues. The CDR3 DNA reads TGTGCCTGGACCGGGCGCGGGGGCGTGAATTCACCCCTCCACTTT. This translates into CAWTGRGGVNSPLHF.

The rearrangement joins TRBV21-1 to TRBJ1-5. TRBV21-1 is a pseudogene segment. The CDR3 length is 11 residues. The CDR3 DNA is TGTGCCAGCATTCCTAGCCTGCCCCAGCATTTT. Amino acid sequence: CASIPSLPQHF.

The rearrangement uses TRBV10-3 and TRBJ2-5; D is uncertain. V shed 0 bases and J shed 5 bases, with 10 bases lying between them. This CDR3 is 14 amino acids long. Germline loops: CDR1 ENHRY, CDR2 SYGVKD. CDR3 amino acids: CAISESKSHETQYF. DNA for the CDR3: TGTGCCATCAGTGAGTCCAAGAGTCACGAGACCCAGTACTTC.

The chain joins TRBV23-1 to TRBJ1-4; the match to TRBD1 covers 8 bases. TRBV23-1 is reported as an ORF; its role is uncertain. The CDR3 loop spans 16 amino acids. V trimming: 8 bases; J trimming: 8 bases; junction bases outside the gene matches: 16. CDR3 amino acids: CASPRDRSYGKEKLFF. DNA of the CDR3: TGCGCCAGCCCCCGGGACAGGAGTTATGGAAAGGAAAAACTGTTTTTT.

The gene calls are TRBV6-5 and TRBJ1-2; D unclear. The V gene's germline CDR1 is MNHEY and CDR2 SVGAGI. This CDR3 is 13 amino acids long. Trimming left V 0 bases short and J 4 bases short, with 6 bases between. CDR3 sequence reads: CASSYSPVYGYTF. CDR3 DNA: TGTGCCAGCAGTTACTCGCCCGTCTATGGCTACACCTTC.

V is TRBV30 and J is TRBJ1-1; D not certain. The CDR3 contains 12 residues. V dropped 4 bases and J dropped 4 bases, with 10 bases sitting between them. The germline CDR1 and CDR2 sequences are GTSNPN and SVGIG (reference sequence). CDR3 sequence (DNA): TGTGCCTGGATGAAGGGCGGCACTGAAGCTTTCTTT. As protein: CAWMKGGTEAFF.

The V gene is TRBV5-1, the J gene TRBJ1-4; D gene ambiguous. V dropped 1 base and J dropped 0 bases, with 7 bases sitting between them. From germline, CDR1 is SGHRS and CDR2 YFSETQ. The CDR3 runs to 15 residues. CDR3 sequence (DNA): TGCGCCAGCAGCTTGAGTAGCGCAACTAATGAAAAACTGTTTTTT. Translating it yields CASSLSSATNEKLFF.

The chain employs TRBV2 and TRBJ2-5; a possible D gene is TRBD2 (5 bases). Germline CDR1 and CDR2: SNHLY and FYNNEI. Trimming pared 8 bases from V and 5 bases from J, leaving 12 bases between. There are 12 residues in the CDR3. CDR3 sequence reads: CASLTGWETQYF. The CDR3 nucleotides are TGTGCCAGCTTGACGGGGTGGGAGACCCAGTACTTC. The whole variable domain, remainder taken from reference TRBV2 and TRBJ2-5, is EPEVTQTPSHQVTQMGQEVILRCVPISNHLYFYWYRQILGQKVEFLVSFYNNEISEKSEIFDDQFSVERPDGSNFTLKIRSTKLEDSAMYFCASLTGWETQYFGPGTRLLVL.

V is TRBV3-1 (or the pseudogene TRBV3-2) and J is TRBJ2-2; D remains ambiguous. CDR1 LGHDT and CDR2 YNNKEL come from the germline V gene (reference sequence). The CDR3 consists of 14 residues. V shed 3 bases and J shed 1 base, with 6 bases lying between them. CDR3 nucleotides: TGTGCCAGCAGCCACAGGATGAACACCGGGGAGCTGTTTTTT. Protein product: CASSHRMNTGELFF.

The V call is TRBV7-9, the J call TRBJ2-1, with 7 nucleotides matching TRBD1. CDR1 is SEHNR and CDR2 is FQNEAQ in the germline V gene (reference sequence). The CDR3 contains 13 residues. V dropped 4 bases and J dropped 6; count of bases not matched to a gene: 3. The CDR3 bases are TGTGCCAGCAGCTGGGACAGCCCCAATGAGCAGTTCTTC. This gives the protein CASSWDSPNEQFF.

This clone occurred once. The chain uses TRBV30 and TRBJ1-6; no firm D call. The germline V gene has CDR1 GTSNPN and CDR2 SVGIG (reference sequence). V was trimmed by 4 bases and J by 9 bases, leaving 10 bases between them. The CDR3 covers 12 residues. This CDR3 is CAWIGSGSPLHF. The CDR3 nucleotides are TGTGCCTGGATTGGGTCCGGTTCACCCCTCCACTTT. The whole variable domain, filled in from reference TRBV30 and TRBJ1-6, reads SQTIHQWPATLVQPVGSPLSLECTVEGTSNPNLYWYRQAAGRGLQLLFYSVGIGQISSEVPQNLSASRPQDRQFILSSKKLLLSDSGFYLCAWIGSGSPLHFGNGTRLTVT.

The chain joins TRBV7-3 to TRBJ1-6; 11 nucleotides match TRBD1. Trimming took 4 bases from V and 7 from J; bases not matched to a gene: 3. The germline CDR1 and CDR2 sequences are SGHTA and FQGTGA. The CDR3 runs 15 residues. This CDR3 is CASSWGTGGNSPLHF. The CDR3 DNA sequence: TGTGCCAGCAGCTGGGGGACAGGGGGAAATTCACCCCTCCACTTT.

This clone showed up just a few times. The V and J genes are TRBV19 and TRBJ2-4; D may match TRBD1 or TRBD2 (5 bases each). The CDR3 extends over 12 amino acids. V lost 3 bases and J 8 bases, leaving 8 bases between the germline ends. CDR1 and CDR2 (germline): LNHDA, SQIVND (reference sequence). The CDR3 reads CASSIGGDIQYF. Here the CDR3 DNA reads TGTGCCAGTAGTATTGGGGGAGACATTCAGTACTTC.

This clone has a handful of counts. The rearrangement links TRBV4-1 to TRBJ1-3, with 8 bases that match TRBD1. CDR1 is MGHRA, CDR2 YSYEKL, per germline. V lost 4 bases, J lost 4 bases, and 6 bases stayed unmatched. There are 15 residues in the CDR3. CDR3 bases: TGCGCCAGCAGCCTAAGGACAGGGCAAGGAAACACCATATATTTT. It translates to CASSLRTGQGNTIYF.

The gene calls are TRBV2 and TRBJ1-4, with a tentative D call TRBD1 (5 bases). The CDR3 has 14 amino acids. The V end lost 0 bases, the J end lost 8 bases, and 10 bases lay between the germline ends. Germline loops: CDR1 SNHLY, CDR2 FYNNEI. The CDR3 DNA follows: TGTGCCAGCAGTGAAGCGCATAGGGGAGAAAAACTGTTTTTT. It is translated as CASSEAHRGEKLFF.

The gene calls are TRBV28 and TRBJ2-7, with D unclear. Trimming removed 3 bases from V and 4 bases from J, with 13 bases in between. CDR3 length: 14 amino acids. Looked up from germline, CDR1 is MDHEN and CDR2 is SYDVKM. The CDR3 nucleotides read TGTGCCAGCAGTTTTATCAATCGTGGGTACGAGCAGTACGTC. Translation gives CASSFINRGYEQYV.

The chain is built from TRBV28 and TRBJ1-2; D may be TRBD1 (5 bases). Trimming pared 2 bases from V and 7 bases from J, leaving 14 bases between. The germline gives CDR1 MDHEN, CDR2 SYDVKM. The CDR3 length is 14 residues. CDR3 in DNA: TGTGCCAGCAGTTTAAAAGAGGGAAGGGGTGGCTACACCTTC. Translated, it gives CASSLKEGRGGYTF.

The rearrangement joins TRBV28 to TRBJ2-5, with a possible D match to TRBD1 (6 bases). This CDR3 is built from 14 residues. CDR1 and CDR2 (germline): MDHEN, SYDVKM. V was clipped by 6 bases and J by 0 bases, with 11 bases between them. CDR3 nucleotide sequence: TGTGCCAGCAGGACCCAGGGGTACCAAGAGACCCAGTACTTC. Protein: CASRTQGYQETQYF.

This clone has more than one count but fewer than ten. This chain links TRBV6-2 or TRBV6-3 with TRBJ1-1, with D possibly being TRBD1 (5 bases). The length of the CDR3 is 15 residues. The V gene lost 5 bases and the J gene lost 4 bases, with 17 bases spanning the gap. From germline, CDR1 is MNHEY and CDR2 SVGEGT. In DNA form, the CDR3 reads TGTGCCAGCAGTCGACCTATGGGGGAGGGCACTGAAGCTTTCTTT. Its translation: CASSRPMGEGTEAFF.

The chain links TRBV7-2 to TRBJ1-2; the match to TRBD1 covers 7 bases. V lost 6 bases and J lost 4; bases outside the gene matches: 5. Germline assignment: CDR1 SGHTA and CDR2 FQGNSA. This CDR3 has 13 amino acids. The CDR3 sequence: CASSLRQGYGYTF. DNA of the CDR3: TGTGCCAGCAGTTTAAGACAGGGCTATGGCTACACCTTC.

The CDR3, as DNA: TGTGCCTGGAGTGGCGTTTCTCGTGGCTACACCTTC. Translation: CAWSGVSRGYTF. This chain joins TRBV30 and TRBJ1-2; D not certain. CDR1 and CDR2 (germline): GTSNPN, SVGIG (reference sequence). The V and J ends lost 1 base and 7 bases respectively, with 10 bases between them. There are 12 residues in the CDR3.

The CDR3 protein is CASSRGSGGGTEAFF. The CDR3, as DNA: TGTGCCAGCAGCCGCGGTTCGGGGGGAGGGACTGAAGCTTTCTTT. The V gene is TRBV7-2, the J gene TRBJ1-1, with D possibly matching TRBD1 (5 bases). The CDR3 totals 15 residues. The germline V gene has CDR1 SGHTA and CDR2 FQGNSA. The V and J ends lost 5 bases and 5 bases respectively, with 18 bases between them.

The chain joins TRBV11-3 to TRBJ2-1; D possibly uses TRBD1 or TRBD2 (5 bases each). CDR3 size: 12 residues. The germline gives CDR1 SGHNT, CDR2 YENEEA. Trimming pared 2 bases from V and 10 bases from J, leaving 9 bases between. The DNA of the CDR3 is TGTGCCAGCAGCTTACGGGGCGGGGAGCAGTTCTTC. Translating it yields CASSLRGGEQFF.

The chain employs TRBV6-5 and TRBJ2-3; possible D gene TRBD1, 6 bases. Germline CDR1 and CDR2: MNHEY and SVGAGI. The CDR3 consists of 16 residues. The ends were cut back, 4 bases at V and 3 bases at J, with 17 bases in the middle. For the CDR3, the DNA is TGTGCCAGCAGTTCCTCAGGGGTAGCGAGGACAGATACGCAGTATTTT. Translated, it gives CASSSSGVARTDTQYF.

The chain combines TRBV5-4 with TRBJ2-1, with D perhaps TRBD2 (7 bases). The CDR3 contains 14 residues. The V and J ends lost 4 bases and 2 bases respectively, with 10 bases between them. CDR1 SGHNT and CDR2 YYREEE come from the germline V gene (reference sequence). Written as DNA, the CDR3 is TGTGCCAGCAGCCGCGGGGGCACCTACAATGAGCAGTTCTTC. Protein sequence: CASSRGGTYNEQFF.

The gene calls are TRBV2 and TRBJ1-5; D is undetermined. The CDR3 has 14 amino acids. The V end was cut by 3 bases, the J end by 4 bases, with 10 bases between. Germline CDR1 reads SNHLY; CDR2 reads FYNNEI. In DNA form, the CDR3 reads TGTGCCAGCAGTGAGGAACGGCAAAATCAGCCCCAGCATTTT. Encoded protein: CASSEERQNQPQHF.

V usage is TRBV2 and J usage is TRBJ2-5, with a tentative D call TRBD1 (7 bases). The CDR3 runs to 15 residues. Trimming took 4 bases from V and 1 from J, leaving 13 bases between them. Germline-derived CDR1 and CDR2 are SNHLY and FYNNEI. The CDR3 sequence is CASSVEGAVQETQYF. The CDR3 DNA is TGTGCCAGCAGTGTGGAGGGGGCGGTCCAAGAGACCCAGTACTTC.

This clone was counted only a few times. J is TRBJ2-1 and V is TRBV28; 9 bases are shared with TRBD1. The CDR3 runs to 15 residues. With 10 bases clipped from V and 10 bases from J, the junction kept 17 bases outside the gene matches. Germline V CDR1 and CDR2: MDHEN, SYDVKM. CDR3 sequence reads: CATQEGGQGMMEQFF. The CDR3, as DNA: TGTGCCACCCAAGAGGGGGGACAGGGAATGATGGAGCAGTTCTTC.

The rearrangement joins TRBV5-1 to TRBJ1-2; 11 nucleotides line up with TRBD1. Per germline, CDR1 SGHRS and CDR2 YFSETQ. Trimming at V came to 5 bases and at J to 3 bases, leaving 6 bases not matched to a gene. The CDR3 loop spans 15 amino acids. CDR3 DNA: TGCGCCAGCAGACTTACGGGACAGGGGGACTATGGCTACACCTTC. Its protein is CASRLTGQGDYGYTF.

The chain combines TRBV6-5 with TRBJ2-1; D unresolved. Germline V lookup: CDR1 MNHEY, CDR2 SVGAGI. The CDR3 totals 13 residues. Trimming left V 6 bases short and J 0 bases short, with 6 bases between. CDR3 loop: CASRRSSYNEQFF. Here the CDR3 DNA reads TGTGCCAGCAGAAGGAGCTCCTACAATGAGCAGTTCTTC.

The chain couples TRBV7-2 to TRBJ2-1, with TRBD2 matching 8 bases. The V segment lost 4 bases and the J segment 6 bases; nucleotides outside the gene matches: 11. The CDR3 contains 16 residues. CDR1 is SGHTA, CDR2 FQGNSA, per germline. CDR3 nucleotide sequence: TGTGCCAGCAGCTCCCCCCCAGCGGGGGCCTTCAATGAGCAGTTCTTC. Its protein is CASSSPPAGAFNEQFF.